This TCR beta chain was identified in a study of CD8 T cells in ankylosing spondylitis. The CDR3 has 15 amino acids. CDR1 is MNHEY, CDR2 SVGAGI, per germline. V trimming: 2 bases; J trimming: 0 bases; junction bases outside the gene matches: 3. TCRdb reprocessed the 5' RACE reads via MiXCR and lists one record per CDR3 protein. The sample shows more than 650,000 distinct CDR3 sequences, 10% to 15% of them seen only once. Findings and caveats of the study: A motif in TCR beta, a set of roughly eight highly homologous variants, appeared characteristic of ankylosing spondylitis blood.

Of note for this clonotype: Its antigen is currently unknown.

Sample: blood, either unsorted or a sorted T cell fraction (not recorded which). This receptor was obtained from a male donor with ankylosing spondylitis. The chain joins TRBV6-5 to TRBJ2-5; 7 bases are a match to TRBD1. The CDR3 nucleotides are TGTGCCAGCAGTTACACCGGGACAGACCAAGAGACCCAGTACTTC. It specifies CASSYTGTDQETQYF.